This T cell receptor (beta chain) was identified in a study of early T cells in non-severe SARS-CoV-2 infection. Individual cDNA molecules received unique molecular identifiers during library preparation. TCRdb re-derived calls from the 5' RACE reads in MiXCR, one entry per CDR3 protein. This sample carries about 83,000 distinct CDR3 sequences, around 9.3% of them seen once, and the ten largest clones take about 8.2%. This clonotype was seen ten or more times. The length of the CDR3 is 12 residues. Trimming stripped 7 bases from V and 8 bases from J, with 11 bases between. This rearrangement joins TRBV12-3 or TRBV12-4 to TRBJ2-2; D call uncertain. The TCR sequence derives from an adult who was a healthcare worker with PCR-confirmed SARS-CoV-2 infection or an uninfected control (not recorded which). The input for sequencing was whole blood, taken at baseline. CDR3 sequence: CASIQNVGELFF. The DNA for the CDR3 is TGTGCCAGCATTCAGAACGTAGGGGAGCTGTTTTTT.